Shown below are 21 T cell receptor beta chains from a single sample sequenced in a study of blood T cell repertoires in COVID-19. TCRdb keeps only in-frame clones here, not all; method: immunoSEQ multiplex PCR. The sample records 130,000 or so clones, 70% to 90% being singletons. The sample taken for sequencing was peripheral blood. Receptors were obtained from a human donor in a cohort sampled during active COVID-19.

The chain carries TRBV6-1 and TRBJ1-3; no clear D gene. There are 14 residues in the CDR3. In germline, CDR1 is MNHNS, CDR2 SASEGT. V shed 1 base and J shed 4 bases, with 8 bases lying between them. CDR3 bases: TGTGCCAGCAGTGAAGGATTTGAGGGAAACACCATATATTTT. Encoded protein: CASSEGFEGNTIYF.

The chain couples TRBV18 to TRBJ1-5, with D perhaps matching TRBD1 (6 bases). There are 16 residues in the CDR3. Between the trimmed V and J ends, which lost 2 bases and 3 bases, there was a span of 14 bases. The germline CDR1 and CDR2 sequences are KGHSH and LQKENI. The CDR3 DNA is TGTGCCAGCTCACCAACAGGACAGTCGCCCAATCAGCCCCAGCATTTT. Encoded protein: CASSPTGQSPNQPQHF.

The CDR3 DNA reads TGTGCCAGCAGCCTTACAACAGGGGGTGGTTCACCCCTCCACTTT. This gives the protein CASSLTTGGGSPLHF. The V call is TRBV3-1 (or the pseudogene TRBV3-2), the J call TRBJ1-6; 8 bases fit TRBD1. This CDR3 is built from 15 residues. Losses at the gene ends were 4 bases for V and 9 bases for J; bases not matched to a gene: 8. Germline V gene data show CDR1 as LGHDT and CDR2 as YNNKEL (reference sequence).

CDR3 in amino acids: CASSELGQRTEAFF. The CDR3 DNA is TGTGCCAGCAGTGAATTAGGACAACGAACTGAAGCTTTCTTT. The rearrangement joins TRBV6-1 to TRBJ1-1, with D possibly TRBD1 on 5 matching bases. With 2 bases removed from V and 5 bases from J, the gap between germline ends came to 12 bases. CDR1 is MNHNS, CDR2 SASEGT, per germline. The CDR3 is 14 residues long.

This rearrangement joins TRBV19 to TRBJ2-3; 9 positions agree with TRBD1. Germline CDR1 reads LNHDA; CDR2 reads SQIVND (reference sequence). The junction had 14 bases not matched to a gene; V was cut back by 2 bases and J by 5 bases. The CDR3 has 18 residues. This CDR3 is CASSITGGVGNFIDTQYF. The DNA of the CDR3 is TGTGCCAGTAGTATAACAGGGGGCGTTGGTAATTTTATAGATACGCAGTATTTT.

This clone was detected many times. The V and J genes are TRBV3-1 (or the pseudogene TRBV3-2) and TRBJ2-7, with 9 bases identical to TRBD1. After removal of 2 bases from V and 13 bases from J, the junction contained 9 bases not matched to a gene. The germline CDR1 and CDR2 sequences are LGHDT and YNNKEL (reference sequence). The CDR3 has 13 amino acids. Here the CDR3 reads CASSQLDRGWLYF. In DNA, the CDR3 is TGTGCCAGCAGCCAACTGGACAGGGGATGGCTATACTTC.

Concerning this clone itself: Other nucleotide sequences in the sample specify the same CDR3. CDR3 DNA: TGTGCCAGCAGCCAGGGGGCGCAGCCCCAGCATTTT. As protein: CASSQGAQPQHF. The chain recombines TRBV3-1 (or the pseudogene TRBV3-2) with TRBJ1-5; D is possibly TRBD1 (6 bases). The CDR3 contains 12 residues. Germline V gene sequence: CDR1 LGHDT, CDR2 YNNKEL (reference sequence). V lost 3 bases, J lost 7 bases, and 7 bases lay in between.

The V call is TRBV5-1, the J call TRBJ1-5; D remains unclear. CDR1 SGHRS and CDR2 YFSETQ come from the germline V gene. This CDR3 contains 12 residues. V lost 4 bases and J lost 4, with 6 bases in between. The CDR3 sequence: CASSGGNQPQHF. The CDR3 DNA sequence: TGCGCCAGCAGCGGAGGGAATCAGCCCCAGCATTTT.

The chain employs TRBV3-1 (or the pseudogene TRBV3-2) and TRBJ2-7; TRBD2 aligns across 13 bases. Germline CDR1 is LGHDT and CDR2 is YNNKEL (reference sequence). Trimming at V came to 4 bases and at J to 6 bases, leaving 12 bases not matched to a gene. The CDR3 has 17 amino acids. For the CDR3, the DNA is TGTGCCAGCAGCCCCCCCCGGACTAGCGGGGGCCGGTCCGAGCAGTACTTC. Translation gives CASSPPRTSGGRSEQYF.

This clone was observed once. The rearrangement uses TRBV6-5 and TRBJ1-2, with 9 bases that match TRBD1. CDR1 is MNHEY, CDR2 SVGAGI, per germline. This CDR3 comprises 12 residues. V dropped 10 bases and J dropped 8; count of bases not matched to a gene: 8. In nucleotides, the CDR3 is TGTGCCACCATCGGGACAGGGAGGGGCTACACCTTC. Translation: CATIGTGRGYTF.

J is TRBJ2-1 and V is TRBV4-1, with 8 bases matching TRBD2. This CDR3 has 16 amino acids. Germline values: CDR1 MGHRA, CDR2 YSYEKL. V was clipped by 3 bases and J by 10 bases; unmatched bases: 14. CDR3: CASSHRDSGGGEEQFF. The CDR3 coding sequence is TGCGCCAGCAGCCACAGAGACAGCGGGGGCGGAGAGGAGCAGTTCTTC.

The rearrangement uses TRBV7-8 and TRBJ2-7; 10 bases line up with TRBD1. In germline, CDR1 is SGHVS, CDR2 FQNEAQ. The CDR3 covers 16 residues. J gave up 6 bases and V 5 bases, and 13 bases lay outside the gene matches. The DNA for the CDR3 is TGTGCCAGCAGCCCCTATTCCGGTGGGACAGGGGCCGAGCAGTACTTC. This sequence encodes CASSPYSGGTGAEQYF. Full variable domain (outside the CDR3, taken from reference TRBV7-8 and TRBJ2-7): GAGVSQSPRYKVAKRGQDVALRCDPISGHVSLFWYQQALGQGPEFLTYFQNEAQLDKSGLPSDRFFAERPEGSVSTLKIQRTQQEDSAVYLCASSPYSGGTGAEQYFGPGTRLTVT.

J is TRBJ2-2 and V is TRBV6-5, with 9 positions matching TRBD1. The CDR3 is 15 residues long. Trimming removed 6 bases from V and 5 bases from J; junction bases left unmatched: 7. Germline V gene data show CDR1 as MNHEY and CDR2 as SVGAGI. CDR3 in DNA: TGTGCCAGCAGGTCGGACAGGGGCCTTACCGGGGAGCTGTTTTTT. As protein: CASRSDRGLTGELFF.

The rearrangement uses TRBV6-5 and TRBJ2-7; D unclear. CDR3 size: 14 residues. V was clipped by 4 bases and J by 0 bases, with 10 bases between them. Germline values: CDR1 MNHEY, CDR2 SVGAGI. The CDR3 here is CASSLDMGSYEQYF. The CDR3, as DNA: TGTGCCAGCAGTTTAGACATGGGCTCCTACGAGCAGTACTTC.

This chain uses TRBV15 with TRBJ2-3; D is perhaps TRBD1 (6 bases). The germline CDR1 and CDR2 sequences are LNHNV and YYDKDF (reference sequence). Deletions cut 10 bases from V and 1 base from J, with 15 bases between. The CDR3 consists of 14 residues. The DNA of the CDR3 is TGTGCCATATCCGGGACATCACGCACAGATACGCAGTATTTT. It codes for CAISGTSRTDTQYF.

A few counts support this clone. This rearrangement joins TRBV27 to TRBJ2-7; 10 bases align to TRBD1. The CDR3 is made up of 14 amino acids. V lost 5 bases and J lost 4; bases outside the gene matches: 5. Germline CDR1 MNHEY, CDR2 SMNVEV (reference sequence). The CDR3 here is CASSRGQGGYEQYF. CDR3 sequence (DNA): TGTGCCAGCAGTCGTGGACAGGGGGGATACGAGCAGTACTTC.

J is TRBJ1-2 and V is TRBV19; a weak D match, TRBD1 (6 bases). The CDR3 is 16 amino acids. Germline values: CDR1 LNHDA, CDR2 SQIVND (reference sequence). Trimming shortened V by 7 bases and J by 5 bases, and 23 bases separated the two germline ends. CDR3 loop: CASTFSTSGTQYGYTF. In nucleotides, the CDR3 is TGTGCCAGTACCTTTTCTACCTCCGGGACACAATATGGCTACACCTTC.

The gene calls are TRBV3-1 (or the pseudogene TRBV3-2) and TRBJ2-2; no firm D call. The CDR3 extends over 13 amino acids. With 0 bases removed from V and 6 bases from J, the gap between germline ends came to 5 bases. Germline-derived CDR1 and CDR2 are LGHDT and YNNKEL (reference sequence). CDR3: CASSQDRSGELFF. DNA for the CDR3: TGTGCCAGCAGCCAAGATCGGTCCGGGGAGCTGTTTTTT.

This rearrangement joins TRBV10-3 to TRBJ1-2; the match to TRBD1 covers 8 bases. CDR1 and CDR2 from the germline V gene are ENHRY and SYGVKD. This CDR3 comprises 16 residues. V lost 0 bases to trimming and J lost 4 bases; unmatched junction nucleotides: 7. The CDR3 protein is CAISESRGLVCYGYTF. DNA of the CDR3: TGTGCCATCAGTGAGTCCAGGGGGCTAGTTTGCTATGGCTACACCTTC.

The gene calls are TRBV3-1 (or the pseudogene TRBV3-2) and TRBJ1-2, with D perhaps matching TRBD1 (6 bases). Trimming took off 4 bases at V and 12 bases at J, with 18 bases between the two ends. The CDR3 has 13 amino acids. In germline, CDR1 is LGHDT, CDR2 YNNKEL (reference sequence). CDR3 loop: CASSPQLDSENTF. The CDR3 DNA is TGTGCCAGCAGCCCTCAATTGGACAGCGAAAACACCTTC.

The CDR3 DNA sequence: TGTGCCAGCAGCCCCCAGCCGGGACAGGGGTCCGAGCAGTACTTC. Amino acid sequence: CASSPQPGQGSEQYF. The chain uses TRBV7-6 and TRBJ2-7; 10 nucleotides match TRBD1. Germline V gene sequence: CDR1 SGHVS, CDR2 FNYEAQ. Trimming took 5 bases from V and 6 from J; bases not matched to a gene: 10. This CDR3 contains 15 residues.